This paragraph reports one T cell receptor (beta chain). Its antigen remains unidentified. 60 Vbeta and 13 Jbeta primers were used in PCR. TCRdb keeps only in-frame clones here, not all; method: immunoSEQ multiplex PCR. The sample includes over 110,000 clones, about 80% seen only once; the top ten take 4.5%. The CDR3 totals 15 residues. Germline V lookup: CDR1 SGHVS, CDR2 FQNEAQ. V lost 0 bases, J lost 5 bases, and 14 bases lay in between. The data originate from a study of cytomegalovirus exposure and HLA in healthy donors. Study-level findings and limits: The study labeled fewer than 200 TCR beta chains cytomegalovirus-associated.

The specimen was PBMCs. The sequence derives from a man aged 40-55 years in good health and CMV-seronegative. This chain connects TRBV7-8 to TRBJ2-7; TRBD2 is a possible D gene (5 bases). In DNA, the CDR3 is TGTGCCAGCAGCTTAGCTCGGGGAGAAGGCGACGAGCAGTACTTC. Translated: CASSLARGEGDEQYF.